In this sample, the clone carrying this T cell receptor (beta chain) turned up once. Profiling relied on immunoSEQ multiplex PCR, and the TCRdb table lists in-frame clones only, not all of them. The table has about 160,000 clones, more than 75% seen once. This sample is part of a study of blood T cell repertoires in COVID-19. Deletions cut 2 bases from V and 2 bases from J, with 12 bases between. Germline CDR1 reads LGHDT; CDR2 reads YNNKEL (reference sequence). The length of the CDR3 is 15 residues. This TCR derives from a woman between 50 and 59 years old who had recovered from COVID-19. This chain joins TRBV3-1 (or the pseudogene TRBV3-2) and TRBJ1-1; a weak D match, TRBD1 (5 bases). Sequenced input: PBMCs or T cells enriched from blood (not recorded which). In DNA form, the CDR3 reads TGTGCCAGCAGCCAAAAAAGACAGCTAAACACTGAAGCTTTCTTT. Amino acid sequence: CASSQKRQLNTEAFF.